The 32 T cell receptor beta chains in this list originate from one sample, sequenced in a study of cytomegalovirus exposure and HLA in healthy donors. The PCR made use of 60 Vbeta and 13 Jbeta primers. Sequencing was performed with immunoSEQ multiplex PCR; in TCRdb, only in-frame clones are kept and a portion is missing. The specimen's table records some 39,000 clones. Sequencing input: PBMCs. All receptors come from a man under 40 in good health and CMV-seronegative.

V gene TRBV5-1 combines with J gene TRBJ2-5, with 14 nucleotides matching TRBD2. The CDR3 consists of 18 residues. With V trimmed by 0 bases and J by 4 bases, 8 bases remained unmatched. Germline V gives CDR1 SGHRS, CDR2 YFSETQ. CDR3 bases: TGCGCCAGCAGCTTGGTTGGGACTAGCGGGGGATTAGGAGAGACCCAGTACTTC. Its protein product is CASSLVGTSGGLGETQYF.

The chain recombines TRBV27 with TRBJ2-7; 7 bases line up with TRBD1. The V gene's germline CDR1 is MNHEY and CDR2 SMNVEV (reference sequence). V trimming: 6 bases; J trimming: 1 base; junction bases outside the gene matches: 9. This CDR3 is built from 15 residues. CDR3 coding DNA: TGTGCCAGCAGCCGAAAGGGGACAGATTCCTACGAGCAGTACTTC. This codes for CASSRKGTDSYEQYF.

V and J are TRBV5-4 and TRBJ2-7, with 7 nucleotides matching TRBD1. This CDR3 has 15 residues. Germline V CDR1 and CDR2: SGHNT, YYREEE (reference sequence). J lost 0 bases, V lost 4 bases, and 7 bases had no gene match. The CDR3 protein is CASSLPGQSSYEQYF. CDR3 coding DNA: TGTGCCAGCAGCCTACCGGGACAGTCCTCCTACGAGCAGTACTTC.

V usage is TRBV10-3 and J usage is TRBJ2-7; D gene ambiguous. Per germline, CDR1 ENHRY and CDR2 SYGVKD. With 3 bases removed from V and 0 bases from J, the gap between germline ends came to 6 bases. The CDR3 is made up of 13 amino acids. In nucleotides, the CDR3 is TGTGCCATCAGTGACATGAGCTCCTACGAGCAGTACTTC. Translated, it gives CAISDMSSYEQYF.

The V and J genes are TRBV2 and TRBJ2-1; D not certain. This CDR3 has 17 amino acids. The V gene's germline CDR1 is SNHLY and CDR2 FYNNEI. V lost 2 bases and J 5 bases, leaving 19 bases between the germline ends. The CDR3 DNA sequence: TGTGCCAGCAGTGAATCCCTCATATCGAATACAGACAATGAGCAGTTCTTC. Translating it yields CASSESLISNTDNEQFF.

In nucleotides, the CDR3 is TGCGCCAGCAGTGTCAGGGACACCGGGGAGCTGTTTTTT. The encoded protein is CASSVRDTGELFF. This chain joins TRBV10-2 and TRBJ2-2; maybe TRBD1 (5 bases). The CDR3 runs 13 residues. V was pared by 4 bases and J by 3 bases, with 6 bases between. CDR1 and CDR2 (germline): WSHSY, SAAADI.

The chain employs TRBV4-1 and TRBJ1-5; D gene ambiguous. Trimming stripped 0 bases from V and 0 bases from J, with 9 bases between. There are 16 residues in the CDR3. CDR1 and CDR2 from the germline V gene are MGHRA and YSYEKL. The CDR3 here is CASSQDGSNSNQPQHF. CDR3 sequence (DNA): TGCGCCAGCAGCCAAGACGGTAGCAATAGCAATCAGCCCCAGCATTTT.

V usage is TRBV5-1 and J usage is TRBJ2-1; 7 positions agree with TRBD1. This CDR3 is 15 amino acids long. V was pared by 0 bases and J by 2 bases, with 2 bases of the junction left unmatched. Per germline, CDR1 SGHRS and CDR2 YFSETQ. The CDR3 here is CASSLAGQPYNEQFF. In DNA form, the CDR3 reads TGCGCCAGCAGCTTGGCGGGACAGCCCTACAATGAGCAGTTCTTC.

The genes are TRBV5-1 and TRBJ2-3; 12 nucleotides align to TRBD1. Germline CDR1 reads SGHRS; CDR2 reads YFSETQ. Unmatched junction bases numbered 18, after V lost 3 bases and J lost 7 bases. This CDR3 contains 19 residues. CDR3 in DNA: TGCGCCAGCAGCTGGGGGGACAGGGGGCCGGATCGTCATCTAAATACGCAGTATTTT. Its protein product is CASSWGDRGPDRHLNTQYF.

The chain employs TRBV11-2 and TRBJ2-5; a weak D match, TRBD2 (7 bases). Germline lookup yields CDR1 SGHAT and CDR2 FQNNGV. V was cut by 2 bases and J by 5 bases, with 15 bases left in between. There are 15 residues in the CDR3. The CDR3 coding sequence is TGTGCCAGCAGCTTATTTGCGGGGGCTGCGGAGACCCAGTACTTC. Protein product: CASSLFAGAAETQYF. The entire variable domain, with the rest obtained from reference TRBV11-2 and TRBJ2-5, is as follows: EAGVAQSPRYKIIEKRQSVAFWCNPISGHATLYWYQQILGQGPKLLIQFQNNGVVDDSQLPKDRFSAERLKGVDSTLKIQPAKLEDSAVYLCASSLFAGAAETQYFGPGTRLLVL.

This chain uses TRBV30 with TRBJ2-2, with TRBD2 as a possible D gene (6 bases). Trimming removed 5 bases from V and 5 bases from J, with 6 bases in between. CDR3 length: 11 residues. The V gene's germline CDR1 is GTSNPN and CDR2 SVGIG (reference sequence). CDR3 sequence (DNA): TGTGCCTGGGGGAGGACCGGGGAGCTGTTTTTT. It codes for CAWGRTGELFF.

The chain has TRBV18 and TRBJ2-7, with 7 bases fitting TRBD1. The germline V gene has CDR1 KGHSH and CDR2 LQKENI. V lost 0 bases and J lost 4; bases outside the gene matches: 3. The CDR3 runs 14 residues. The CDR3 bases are TGTGCCAGCTCACCACCCGACAGGGCTTACGAGCAGTACTTC. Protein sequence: CASSPPDRAYEQYF. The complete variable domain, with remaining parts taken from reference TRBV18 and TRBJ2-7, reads NAGVMQNPRHLVRRRGQEARLRCSPMKGHSHVYWYRQLPEEGLKFMVYLQKENIIDESGMPKERFSAEFPKEGPSILRIQQVVRGDSAAYFCASSPPDRAYEQYFGPGTRLTVT.

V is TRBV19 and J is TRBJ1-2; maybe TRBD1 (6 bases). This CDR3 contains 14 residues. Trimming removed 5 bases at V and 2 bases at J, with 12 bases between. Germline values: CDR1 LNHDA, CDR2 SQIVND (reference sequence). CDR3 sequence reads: CASSWVDSNYGYTF. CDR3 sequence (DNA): TGTGCCAGTAGTTGGGTGGACAGCAACTATGGCTACACCTTC. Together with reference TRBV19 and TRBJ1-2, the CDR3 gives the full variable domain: DGGITQSPKYLFRKEGQNVTLSCEQNLNHDAMYWYRQDPGQGLRLIYYSQIVNDFQKGDIAEGYSVSREKKESFPLTVTSAQKNPTAFYLCASSWVDSNYGYTFGSGTRLTVV.

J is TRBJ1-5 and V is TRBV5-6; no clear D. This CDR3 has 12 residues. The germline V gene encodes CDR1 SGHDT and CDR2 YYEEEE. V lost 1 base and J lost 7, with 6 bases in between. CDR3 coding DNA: TGTGCCAGCAGCTTGTTAAAACAGCCCCAGCATTTT. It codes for CASSLLKQPQHF.

CDR3 residues: CASRQDRVSNQPQHF. CDR3 DNA sequence: TGTGCCAGTAGACAGGACAGGGTTAGCAATCAGCCCCAGCATTTT. V is TRBV19 and J is TRBJ1-5, with 8 bases lining up with TRBD1. Germline V lookup: CDR1 LNHDA, CDR2 SQIVND (reference sequence). The CDR3 loop spans 15 amino acids. V was clipped by 6 bases and J by 0 bases; unmatched bases: 4.

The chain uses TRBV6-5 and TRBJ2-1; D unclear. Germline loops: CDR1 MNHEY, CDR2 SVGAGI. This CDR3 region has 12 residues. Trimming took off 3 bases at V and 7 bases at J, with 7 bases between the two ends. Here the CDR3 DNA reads TGTGCCAGCAGTTATCCCGGGAATGAGCAGTTCTTC. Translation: CASSYPGNEQFF.

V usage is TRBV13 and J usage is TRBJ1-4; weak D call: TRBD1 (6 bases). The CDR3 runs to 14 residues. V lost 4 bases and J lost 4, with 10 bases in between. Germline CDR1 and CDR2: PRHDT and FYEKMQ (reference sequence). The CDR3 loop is CASSWKGHNEKLFF. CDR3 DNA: TGTGCCAGCAGCTGGAAGGGACATAATGAAAAACTGTTTTTT. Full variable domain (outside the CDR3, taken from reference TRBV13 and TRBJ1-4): AAGVIQSPRHLIKEKRETATLKCYPIPRHDTVYWYQQGPGQDPQFLISFYEKMQSDKGSIPDRFSAQQFSDYHSELNMSSLELGDSALYFCASSWKGHNEKLFFGSGTQLSVL.

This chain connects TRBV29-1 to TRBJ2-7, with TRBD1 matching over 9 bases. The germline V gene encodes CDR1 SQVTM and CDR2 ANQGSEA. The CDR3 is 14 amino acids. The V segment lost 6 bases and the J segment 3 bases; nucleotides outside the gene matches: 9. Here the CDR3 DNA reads TGCAGCGTAAGCTCCGGGACAGGGCACTACGAGCAGTACTTC. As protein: CSVSSGTGHYEQYF.

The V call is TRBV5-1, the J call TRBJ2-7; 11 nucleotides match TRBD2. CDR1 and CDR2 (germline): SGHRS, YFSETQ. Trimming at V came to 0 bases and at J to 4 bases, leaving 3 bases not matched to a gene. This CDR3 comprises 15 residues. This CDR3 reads CASSLATSGRYEQYF. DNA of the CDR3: TGCGCCAGCAGCTTGGCCACTAGCGGGAGATACGAGCAGTACTTC.

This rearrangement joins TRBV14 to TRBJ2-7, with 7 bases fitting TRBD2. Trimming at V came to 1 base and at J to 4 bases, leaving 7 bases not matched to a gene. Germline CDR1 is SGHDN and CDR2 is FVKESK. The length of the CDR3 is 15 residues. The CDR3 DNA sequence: TGTGCCAGCAGCCAAGGGGGAGGGCCTCGTTACGAGCAGTACTTC. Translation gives CASSQGGGPRYEQYF.

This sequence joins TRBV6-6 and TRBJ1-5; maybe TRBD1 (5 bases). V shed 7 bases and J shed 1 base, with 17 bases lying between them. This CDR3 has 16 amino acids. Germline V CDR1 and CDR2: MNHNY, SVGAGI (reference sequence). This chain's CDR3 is CASTPRAARSNQPQHF. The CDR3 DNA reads TGTGCCAGCACTCCCAGGGCCGCGAGAAGCAATCAGCCCCAGCATTTT.

The CDR3 spells CASSTIVGTGGIQTQYF. Written as DNA, the CDR3 is TGTGCCAGTAGTACGATCGTAGGGACAGGGGGGATTCAGACCCAGTACTTC. J is TRBJ2-5 and V is TRBV19; 11 nucleotides match TRBD1. Trimming cost V 4 bases and J 6 bases; bases outside gene matches: 13. The CDR3 loop spans 17 amino acids. The germline gives CDR1 LNHDA, CDR2 SQIVND (reference sequence).

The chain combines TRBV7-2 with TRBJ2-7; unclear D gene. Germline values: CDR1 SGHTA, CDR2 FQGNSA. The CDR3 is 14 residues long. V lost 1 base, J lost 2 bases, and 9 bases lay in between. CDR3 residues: CASSLVSGTYEQYF. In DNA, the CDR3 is TGTGCCAGCAGCTTAGTGTCAGGAACCTACGAGCAGTACTTC.

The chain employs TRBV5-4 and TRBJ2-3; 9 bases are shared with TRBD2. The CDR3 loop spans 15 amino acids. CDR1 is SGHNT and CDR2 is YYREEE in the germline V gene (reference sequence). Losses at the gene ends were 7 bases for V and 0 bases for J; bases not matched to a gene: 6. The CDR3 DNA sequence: TGTGCCAGCGGCCAGCGGGGGGCTAGCACAGATACGCAGTATTTT. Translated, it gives CASGQRGASTDTQYF.

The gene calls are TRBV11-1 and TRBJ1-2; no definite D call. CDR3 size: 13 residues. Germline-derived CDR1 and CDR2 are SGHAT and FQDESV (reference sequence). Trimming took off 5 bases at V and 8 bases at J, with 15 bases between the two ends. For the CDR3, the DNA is TGTGCCAGCAGCCCCCGGAGGGCTTCGGGCTACACCTTC. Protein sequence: CASSPRRASGYTF.

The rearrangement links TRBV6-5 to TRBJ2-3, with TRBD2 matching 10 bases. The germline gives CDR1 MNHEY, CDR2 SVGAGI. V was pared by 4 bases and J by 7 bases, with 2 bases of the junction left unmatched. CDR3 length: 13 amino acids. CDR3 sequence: CASSSSGSNTQYF. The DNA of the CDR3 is TGTGCCAGCAGTTCTAGCGGGAGTAATACGCAGTATTTT.

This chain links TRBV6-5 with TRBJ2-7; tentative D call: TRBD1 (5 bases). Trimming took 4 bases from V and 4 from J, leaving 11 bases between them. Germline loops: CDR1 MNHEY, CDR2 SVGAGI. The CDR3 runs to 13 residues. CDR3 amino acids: CASSSGPRYEQYF. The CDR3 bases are TGTGCCAGCAGTTCAGGGCCTAGATACGAGCAGTACTTC.

CDR3 coding DNA: TGTGCCAGCAGCGAGACAGGGAAGAGAACTGAAGCTTTCTTT. Translated, it gives CASSETGKRTEAFF. V usage is TRBV6-5 and J usage is TRBJ1-1, with 7 nucleotides matching TRBD1. The trim removed 6 bases at V and 5 bases at J, leaving 9 bases unmatched. Germline V gene lookup returns CDR1 MNHEY and CDR2 SVGAGI. The CDR3 runs to 14 residues.

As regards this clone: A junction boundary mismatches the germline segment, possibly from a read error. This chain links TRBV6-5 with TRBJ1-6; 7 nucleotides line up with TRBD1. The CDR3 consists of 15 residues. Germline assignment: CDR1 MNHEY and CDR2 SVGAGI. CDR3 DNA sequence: TGTGCCAGCACAGGGGGTTTAATGGGTAATTCACACCTCCACTTT. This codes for CASTGGLMGNSHLHF.

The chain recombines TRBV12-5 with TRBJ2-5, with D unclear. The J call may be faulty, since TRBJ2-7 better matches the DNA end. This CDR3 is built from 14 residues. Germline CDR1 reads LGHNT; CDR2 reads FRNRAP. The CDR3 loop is CASGSLSNFYEQYF. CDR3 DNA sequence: TGTGCTAGTGGTTCGCTGAGTAATTTCTACGAGCAGTACTTC.

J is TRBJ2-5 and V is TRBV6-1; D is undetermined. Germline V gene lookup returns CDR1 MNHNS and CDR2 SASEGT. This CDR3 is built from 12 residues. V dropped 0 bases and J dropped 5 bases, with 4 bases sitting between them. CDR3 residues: CASSEAMETQYF. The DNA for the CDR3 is TGTGCCAGCAGTGAAGCTATGGAGACCCAGTACTTC.

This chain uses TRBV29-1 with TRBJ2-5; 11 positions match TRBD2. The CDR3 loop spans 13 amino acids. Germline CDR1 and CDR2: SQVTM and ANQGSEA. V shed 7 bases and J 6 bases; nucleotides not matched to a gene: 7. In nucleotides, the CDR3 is TGCAGCGCCCGGACTAGCGGGCCCCAGACCCAGTACTTC. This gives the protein CSARTSGPQTQYF.